This T cell receptor (beta chain) stems from a study of T-cell memory formation after mild COVID-19. In TCRdb, the 5' RACE reads were re-called with MiXCR into one record per CDR3 protein. The sample includes around 340,000 distinct CDR3 sequences, 10% to 15% of them seen just once. The clonotype originates from a young man who had mild COVID-19 (a few samples of this study predate the infection). Cell type and time point are not known. Sequenced: PBMCs or a T cell subset sorted from them (not recorded which).

DNA for the CDR3: TGTGCCAGCAGTACCCAATATAGGCACGAGCAGTACGTC. Residues: CASSTQYRHEQYV. This chain links TRBV6-2 or TRBV6-3 with TRBJ2-7; D not resolved. This CDR3 region has 13 residues. V was clipped by 5 bases and J by 5 bases, with 13 bases between them. Germline V gives CDR1 MNHEY, CDR2 SVGEGT.